These 8 T cell receptor beta chains came from one sample sequenced in a study of chemoradiotherapy in HPV16-positive cancers. Generated by immunoSEQ multiplex PCR, the TCRdb table keeps only in-frame clones and is missing some. Among 13,000 to 15,000 clones listed, 85% to 90% were seen once. The material sequenced was blood, taken from a patient who underwent chemoradiotherapy. The receptor set was obtained from a human donor with HPV-associated anogenital cancer.

CDR3 in amino acids: CASSFRGTTEAFF. The DNA of the CDR3 is TGTGCCAGCAGCTTCCGGGGGACCACTGAAGCTTTCTTT. The V gene is TRBV7-2, the J gene TRBJ1-1, with a weak D call TRBD1 (5 bases). The CDR3 length is 13 residues. The V end lost 3 bases, the J end lost 4 bases, and 9 bases lay between the germline ends. Germline V gene data show CDR1 as SGHTA and CDR2 as FQGNSA.

In its sample, this clone was seen a few times. The chain combines TRBV21-1 with TRBJ2-2. TRBV21-1 is recorded as a pseudogene. The CDR3 has 14 residues. The CDR3 sequence: CASSPRPYTGELFF. CDR3 coding DNA: TGTGCCAGCAGCCCTCGACCATACACCGGGGAGCTGTTTTTT.

This clone was detected only once. The chain couples TRBV9 to TRBJ2-1; 16 bases match TRBD2. Germline lookup yields CDR1 SGDLS and CDR2 YYNGEE. The junction had 19 bases not matched to a gene; V was cut back by 0 bases and J by 4 bases. This CDR3 is 23 amino acids long. CDR3 sequence: CASSVAVPGPGLAGGEVYNEQFF. CDR3 nucleotides: TGTGCCAGCAGCGTAGCTGTTCCGGGACCGGGACTAGCGGGAGGGGAGGTATACAATGAGCAGTTCTTC.

The gene calls are TRBV30 and TRBJ2-7; perhaps TRBD2 as D (5 bases). CDR3 length: 12 residues. Germline CDR1 reads GTSNPN; CDR2 reads SVGIG (reference sequence). The V gene lost 0 bases and the J gene lost 6 bases, with 9 bases spanning the gap. Written as DNA, the CDR3 is TGTGCCTGGAGTGTTACTAGTTTCGAGCAGTACTTC. Its translation: CAWSVTSFEQYF.

The chain couples TRBV7-2 to TRBJ1-5, with D maybe TRBD1 (5 bases). Trimming left V 1 base short and J 1 base short, with 8 bases between. Germline assignment: CDR1 SGHTA and CDR2 FQGNSA. The CDR3 contains 15 residues. The CDR3 is CASSLGGMSNQPQHF. The CDR3 DNA reads as TGTGCCAGCAGCTTAGGGGGGATGAGCAATCAGCCCCAGCATTTT.

The V gene is TRBV10-1, the J gene TRBJ2-7; no firm D call. The germline V gene encodes CDR1 WNHNN and CDR2 SYGVQD (reference sequence). This CDR3 is built from 13 residues. Trimming pared 1 base from V and 1 base from J, leaving 5 bases between. The CDR3 spells CASSEYNSYEQYF. CDR3 DNA: TGCGCCAGCAGTGAGTATAATTCCTACGAGCAGTACTTC.

V is TRBV6-5 and J is TRBJ1-3; a possible D gene is TRBD1 (5 bases). This CDR3 has 14 residues. The ends were cut back, 2 bases at V and 3 bases at J, with 8 bases in the middle. CDR1 is MNHEY, CDR2 SVGAGI, per germline. CDR3 region: CASSYGGFGNTIYF. The CDR3 DNA is TGTGCCAGCAGTTACGGGGGGTTTGGAAACACCATATATTTT.

The sample holds one count of this clone. The chain uses TRBV10-2 and TRBJ1-4, with D hard to call. The CDR3 is 11 residues long. V shed 10 bases and J shed 8 bases, with 11 bases lying between them. Germline V gene data show CDR1 as WSHSY and CDR2 as SAAADI. The CDR3 region is CATLGGEKLFF. The CDR3 bases are TGCGCCACCTTAGGTGGCGAAAAACTGTTTTTT.